These T cell receptor beta chains were read from a single sample in a study of shared clonotypes between healthy human individuals. Sequencing used immunoSEQ multiplex PCR; TCRdb keeps in-frame clones, though not all of them. This sample has 2 million to 2.5 million clones, with under 95% found just once. Sequenced material: naive CD4+ T cells from PBMCs. These receptors originate from a man aged 18 to 30 in good health. Some clones in this sample may be carry-over from other donors' samples. Both conserved end residues are part of each CDR3. A D gene is named only where the DNA matches it firmly. Clone size appears in some rows only: once, few, many, or a class for an expanded clone.

clone size | J gene | D gene | V gene | CDR3 DNA | CDR3 protein
NA | TRBJ2-3 | NA | TRBV11-3 | TGTGCCAGCAGCTTAGTGGGGGGAGGCACAGATACGCAGTATTTT | CASSLVGGGTDTQYF
few | TRBJ1-2 | NA | TRBV18 | TGTGCCAGCTCACCAACGGGAGGAGACTATGGCTACACCTTC | CASSPTGGDYGYTF
NA | TRBJ2-2 | TRBD2 | TRBV5-1 | TGCGCCAGCAGCTCCATTCCACTAGCGGGAGTCCCCGGGGAGCTGTTTTTT | CASSSIPLAGVPGELFF
few | TRBJ2-5 | TRBD2 | TRBV15 | TGTGCCACCAGCAGACACTCGGCGGGAGAGGAGTTAGAGACCCAGTACTTC | CATSRHSAGEELETQYF
NA | TRBJ2-7 | NA | TRBV6-5 | TGTGCCAGCAGTCTCCGGGACACTTCCGAGCAGTACTTC | CASSLRDTSEQYF
NA | TRBJ2-5 | NA | TRBV2 | TGTGCCAGCAGTGTGGGCAGGCCAACTCAAGAGACCCAGTACTTC | CASSVGRPTQETQYF
NA | TRBJ1-4 | TRBD1 | TRBV18 | TGTGCCAGCTCGACAGGGGATGAAAAACTGTTTTTT | CASSTGDEKLFF
NA | TRBJ2-3 | TRBD1 | TRBV28 | TGTGCCAGCAGCCGACAGGGGATCTTCACAGATACGCAGTATTTT | CASSRQGIFTDTQYF
NA | TRBJ2-7 | NA | TRBV21-1 | TGTGCCAGCAGCAAAAGGGTTGACGGGGACTGTGCGCTCTACGAGCAGTACTTC | CASSKRVDGDCALYEQYF
once | TRBJ2-1 | NA | TRBV2 | TGTGCCAGCAGTCGTTTGGGGATGGGCGGCAATGAGCAGTTCTTC | CASSRLGMGGNEQFF
once | TRBJ2-3 | NA | TRBV7-3 | TGTGCCAGCAGCTACCTAAAGCGAGATACGCAGTATTTT | CASSYLKRDTQYF
NA | TRBJ1-2 | NA | TRBV5-1 | TGCGCCAGCAGCTTGGTAGGGCCACCCTCTAACTATGGCTACACCTTC | CASSLVGPPSNYGYTF
NA | TRBJ2-2 | NA | TRBV11-1 | TGTGCCAGCAGTTACCATTTTAACACCGGGGAGCTGTTTTTT | CASSYHFNTGELFF
NA | TRBJ2-3 | NA | TRBV20-1 | TGCAGTGCTAGTTGGATAGATACGCAGTATTTT | CSASWIDTQYF
NA | TRBJ2-7 | TRBD1 | TRBV5-1 | TGCGCCAGCAGCCTGCAGGGGGTCGAGCAGTACTTC | CASSLQGVEQYF
NA | TRBJ2-3 | TRBD1 | TRBV6-5 | TGTGCCAGCAGGCAGACAGGGAACGCAGATACGCAGTATTTT | CASRQTGNADTQYF
NA | TRBJ1-3 | NA | TRBV30 | TGTGCCTTCACGTTAGCTGGAAACACCATATATTTT | CAFTLAGNTIYF
NA | TRBJ2-3 | NA | TRBV5-4 | TGTGCCAGCAGCTTGGGACTCCCGCCAGATACGCAGTATTTT | CASSLGLPPDTQYF
NA | TRBJ2-3 | NA | TRBV2 | TGTGCCAGCAGTCTGGAGGTTCTAGATACGCAGTATTTT | CASSLEVLDTQYF
NA | TRBJ2-1 | NA | TRBV23-1 | TGCGCCTCCTCAGGATGGTCTCAAGTCGAGTTCTTC | CASSGWSQVEFF
NA | TRBJ2-2 | NA | TRBV7-9 | TGTGCCAGCAGCTTTCCCTCTCCAACAAACACCGGGGAGCTGTTTTTT | CASSFPSPTNTGELFF
NA | TRBJ2-1 | NA | TRBV7-2 | TGTGCCAGCAGCCCTTCTTATGAGCAGTTCTTC | CASSPSYEQFF
NA | TRBJ2-7 | NA | TRBV19 | TGTGCCAGTAGTATAGAGGACACCTACGAGCAGTACTTC | CASSIEDTYEQYF
once | TRBJ2-7 | TRBD2 | TRBV11-2 | TGTGCCAGCAGCTTAGGGTTCTGGCGGGAGGGGTACGAGCAGTACTTC | CASSLGFWREGYEQYF
once | TRBJ2-3 | NA | TRBV7-9 | TGTGCCAGCAGCTTAGTCGTTCGGGGCGGTACCACAGATACGCAGTATTTT | CASSLVVRGGTTDTQYF
NA | TRBJ2-3 | TRBD2 | TRBV4-2 | TGTGCCAGCAGCAAAGCGACTAGCGGGGGGGAGGATACGCAGTATTTT | CASSKATSGGEDTQYF
NA | TRBJ1-3 | NA | TRBV29-1 | TGCAGCGTGGCAGGGGAGGCTGGAAACACCATATATTTT | CSVAGEAGNTIYF
NA | TRBJ1-5 | TRBD1 | TRBV28 | TGTGCCAGCAGTTTATTCAGGGGGATTCAGCCCCAGCATTTT | CASSLFRGIQPQHF
NA | TRBJ2-7 | TRBD2 | TRBV6-6 | TGTGCCAGCAGTTACAGCGGGAGCTCCTACGAGCAGTACTTC | CASSYSGSSYEQYF
NA | TRBJ2-3 | NA | TRBV19 | TGTGCCAGTAGTTCGATCGAGAGCACAGATACGCAGTATTTT | CASSSIESTDTQYF
NA | TRBJ2-1 | TRBD2 | TRBV19 | TGTGCCAGTAGTCGACACGGGACTAGCGGGAGGAACTATGAGCAGTTCTTC | CASSRHGTSGRNYEQFF
NA | TRBJ2-7 | NA | TRBV29-1 | TGCAGCGCCACAGAACACCTAGATTCCTACGAGCAGTACTTC | CSATEHLDSYEQYF
NA | TRBJ1-5 | TRBD1 | TRBV7-8 | TGTGCCAGCAGCTACCGGGACAGGGGAAGTTGGGGGAAGGCCCAGCATTTT | CASSYRDRGSWGKAQHF
once | TRBJ1-2 | TRBD1 | TRBV28 | TGTGCCAGCAGACTGACAGGGGACTATGGCTACACCTTC | CASRLTGDYGYTF
NA | TRBJ2-2 | NA | TRBV27 | TGTGCCAGCAGTTTATCCGGGACAGCGGGGTTTGTGACCGGGGAGCTGTTTTTT | CASSLSGTAGFVTGELFF
NA | TRBJ2-7 | NA | TRBV2 | TGTGCCAGCAGTCGGGTTGTATTGTTGGGATCCGAGCAGTACTTC | CASSRVVLLGSEQYF
NA | TRBJ1-3 | NA | TRBV30 | TGTGCCTGGAGGGGCGACATACCTCCACGAAACACCATATATTTT | CAWRGDIPPRNTIYF
NA | TRBJ2-7 | TRBD1 | TRBV7-8 | TGTGCCAGCAGCTTACGGGACAGAACCTCCTACGAGCAGTACTTC | CASSLRDRTSYEQYF
NA | TRBJ2-4 | TRBD1 | TRBV5-1 | TGCGCCAGCAGCACCCGGACAGGGGAGGGCATTCAGTACTTC | CASSTRTGEGIQYF
NA | TRBJ2-7 | NA | TRBV7-9 | TGTGCCAGCAGCTTGTGGGGGGCCCCCTACGAGCAGTACTTC | CASSLWGAPYEQYF
NA | TRBJ2-5 | NA | TRBV18 | TGTGCCAGCTCACCTTCAGCGGTTAGCGGGACAGGGGAGACCCAGTACTTC | CASSPSAVSGTGETQYF
NA | TRBJ2-7 | NA | TRBV6-5 | TGTGCCAGCAGGGGCCGTTGGTACGAGCAGTACTTC | CASRGRWYEQYF
NA | TRBJ2-7 | TRBD1 | TRBV29-1 | TGCAGCGTTGTGGGACAGGCCATTAAGGAGCAGTACTTC | CSVVGQAIKEQYF
NA | TRBJ2-7 | TRBD2 | TRBV2 | TGTGCCAGCAGTGTTAGTAGGGCTAGCGGGAGCTACGAGCAGTACTTC | CASSVSRASGSYEQYF
NA | TRBJ2-1 | NA | TRBV7-9 | TGTGCCAGCAGCTCCGTTTTGGGGGGCGGCTCCTACAATGAGCAGTTCTTC | CASSSVLGGGSYNEQFF
NA | TRBJ1-5 | NA | TRBV7-9 | TGTGCCAGCAGCTTAGGGGGTGCCCAGCATTTT | CASSLGGAQHF
NA | TRBJ1-1 | NA | TRBV10-3 | TGTGCCATCAGCTCGGACACCTCGATGGGAACTGAAGCTTTCTTT | CAISSDTSMGTEAFF
NA | TRBJ2-5 | TRBD1 | TRBV10-3 | TGTGCCATCAGTGAGTCGAGGACAGGGGGCGCCGGGACCCAGTACTTC | CAISESRTGGAGTQYF
once | TRBJ2-7 | TRBD1 | TRBV28 | TGTGCCAGCAGTTTACTAGGACAGGGGGCTTTAGACGAGCAGTACTTC | CASSLLGQGALDEQYF
NA | TRBJ1-1 | NA | TRBV5-1 | TGCGCCAGCAGCTTTCAGACTGAGAACACTGAAGCTTTCTTT | CASSFQTENTEAFF
once | TRBJ1-5 | TRBD1 | TRBV6-1 | TGTGCCAGCAGTGAAGGACAGGGCACTCAGCCCCAGCATTTT | CASSEGQGTQPQHF
few | TRBJ1-1 | TRBD1 | TRBV25-1 | TGTGCCAGCAGTGGACAGGGGCGGGCTTTCTTT | CASSGQGRAFF
NA | TRBJ1-4 | NA | TRBV15 | TGTGCCACCAGCGGCGGGCAGGGTGAAAAACTGTTTTTT | CATSGGQGEKLFF
NA | TRBJ2-7 | TRBD2 | TRBV5-1 | TGCGCCAGCAGCTTGGGGGCCGGACTAGCGGGAGGCGGGGAGCAGTACTTC | CASSLGAGLAGGGEQYF
once | TRBJ2-3 | TRBD2 | TRBV19 | TGTGCCAGTAGTACTTTAGCGGGAGGGGGGACAGATACGCAGTATTTT | CASSTLAGGGTDTQYF
NA | TRBJ2-2 | TRBD2 | TRBV7-2 | TGTGCCAGCAGCTTGGGACTAGCGGGGGCCGGGGAGCTGTTTTTT | CASSLGLAGAGELFF
NA | TRBJ2-7 | TRBD1 | TRBV5-6 | TGTGCCAGCAGCTTGTTTGAACGGACAGGGCGACACGAGCAGTACTTC | CASSLFERTGRHEQYF